What follows are 9 T cell receptor beta chains derived from one specimen sequenced in a study of blood T cell repertoires in COVID-19. The method was immunoSEQ multiplex PCR; TCRdb's version includes in-frame clones alone and lacks a portion of them. Of 230,000 or so clones listed, 65% to 90% are singletons. What was sequenced was peripheral blood. All receptors derive from a woman in her 40s who had recovered from COVID-19.

This clone was recorded a few times. J is TRBJ1-3 and V is TRBV6-1; no reliable D call. Germline loops: CDR1 MNHNS, CDR2 SASEGT. V dropped 2 bases and J dropped 0 bases, with 5 bases sitting between them. This CDR3 has 14 residues. This chain's CDR3 is CASSEQASGNTIYF. The CDR3 bases are TGTGCCAGCAGTGAACAAGCCTCTGGAAACACCATATATTTT.

This clone came up many times. The chain is built from TRBV19 and TRBJ2-7; TRBD2 might be the D (5 bases). This CDR3 comprises 15 residues. Germline-derived CDR1 and CDR2 are LNHDA and SQIVND (reference sequence). V lost 1 base and J lost 1, with 11 bases in between. The CDR3 DNA follows: TGTGCCAGTAGTATAGGGTATACGGGATCCTACGAGCAGTACTTC. As protein: CASSIGYTGSYEQYF. Using reference TRBV19 and TRBJ2-7 for the parts outside the CDR3, the full variable domain is DGGITQSPKYLFRKEGQNVTLSCEQNLNHDAMYWYRQDPGQGLRLIYYSQIVNDFQKGDIAEGYSVSREKKESFPLTVTSAQKNPTAFYLCASSIGYTGSYEQYFGPGTRLTVT.

The chain has TRBV6-5 and TRBJ2-7, with 7 bases that match TRBD1. V trimming: 1 base; J trimming: 5 bases; junction bases outside the gene matches: 8. The germline V gene encodes CDR1 MNHEY and CDR2 SVGAGI. CDR3 length: 15 amino acids. CDR3 coding DNA: TGTGCCAGCAGTTACTTCAACAGGGGACGGAACGAGCAGTACTTC. It translates to CASSYFNRGRNEQYF.

This clone was counted between two and nine times. The chain joins TRBV4-1 to TRBJ2-4, with 7 bases that match TRBD2. Per the germline V gene, CDR1 is MGHRA and CDR2 is YSYEKL. This CDR3 is built from 15 residues. The V segment lost 0 bases and the J segment 5 bases; nucleotides outside the gene matches: 4. CDR3 sequence reads: CASSQEVSGENIQYF. DNA of the CDR3: TGCGCCAGCAGCCAAGAGGTCAGCGGGGAAAACATTCAGTACTTC.

This chain connects TRBV25-1 to TRBJ2-5; D not resolved. The CDR3 is made up of 14 amino acids. The germline gives CDR1 MGHDK, CDR2 SYGVNS. Trimming pared 2 bases from V and 4 bases from J, leaving 11 bases between. The CDR3 DNA sequence: TGTGCCAGCAGTGAAGGGTCGACGGGAGAGACCCAGTACTTC. Protein: CASSEGSTGETQYF.

This clone occurred once. The rearrangement joins TRBV7-9 to TRBJ1-1, with D possibly being TRBD1 (6 bases). This CDR3 comprises 14 residues. Deletions cut 5 bases from V and 1 base from J, with 11 bases between. Germline V gene lookup returns CDR1 SEHNR and CDR2 FQNEAQ (reference sequence). CDR3 loop: CASSLMTGNTEAFF. The CDR3 DNA follows: TGTGCCAGCAGCCTGATGACAGGGAACACTGAAGCTTTCTTT.

In this sample, this clone turned up a few times. The rearrangement uses TRBV5-1 and TRBJ1-6; D remains ambiguous. Germline CDR1 and CDR2: SGHRS and YFSETQ. This CDR3 comprises 14 residues. Trimming left V 9 bases short and J 7 bases short, with 17 bases between. The CDR3 region is CATRTALDNSPLHF. CDR3 DNA: TGCGCCACACGGACTGCCTTGGACAATTCACCCCTCCACTTT.

This chain joins TRBV29-1 and TRBJ1-1; 7 bases map to TRBD1. Losses at the gene ends were 2 bases for V and 5 bases for J; bases not matched to a gene: 5. The CDR3 is 13 residues long. Germline lookup yields CDR1 SQVTM and CDR2 ANQGSEA. In nucleotides, the CDR3 is TGCAGCGTTGAACGGACAGGCGGGACTGAAGCTTTCTTT. The encoded protein is CSVERTGGTEAFF.

The chain has TRBV6-5 and TRBJ2-7; 7 nucleotides match TRBD2. The CDR3 has 14 residues. The germline V gene has CDR1 MNHEY and CDR2 SVGAGI. The ends lost 2 bases at V and 1 base at J; junction bases unmatched: 2. Here the CDR3 reads CASSYERDSYEQYF. In nucleotides, the CDR3 is TGTGCCAGCAGTTACGAGCGGGATTCCTACGAGCAGTACTTC.